The 17 T cell receptor beta chains below come from one sample, sequenced in a study of cytomegalovirus exposure and HLA in healthy donors. PCR was performed using 60 Vbeta and 13 Jbeta primers. Measured with immunoSEQ multiplex PCR; TCRdb has only the in-frame clones, and not every one. This sample has nearly 200,000 clones, with about 90% found just once. Sequencing was performed on PBMCs. Receptors were obtained from a man aged 30 to 39 in good health and CMV-seronegative.

This clone was counted once. This chain joins TRBV5-4 and TRBJ2-1; TRBD2 might be the D (6 bases). This CDR3 region has 14 residues. CDR1 is SGHNT and CDR2 is YYREEE in the germline V gene (reference sequence). V lost 2 bases and J 4 bases, leaving 10 bases between the germline ends. This chain's CDR3 is CASSFGGKYNEQFF. The DNA for the CDR3 is TGTGCCAGCAGCTTTGGGGGGAAGTACAATGAGCAGTTCTTC.

This clone was seen a few times. V gene TRBV7-9 combines with J gene TRBJ2-3; D perhaps matches TRBD1 (5 bases). The germline V gene encodes CDR1 SEHNR and CDR2 FQNEAQ (reference sequence). The CDR3 runs 15 residues. Trimming removed 7 bases from V and 1 base from J, with 15 bases in between. Here the CDR3 reads CASTPPGLGTDTQYF. DNA for the CDR3: TGTGCCAGCACCCCCCCAGGGTTGGGCACAGATACGCAGTATTTT.

The chain uses TRBV18 and TRBJ1-1; TRBD1 might be the D (6 bases). Trimming pared 0 bases from V and 4 bases from J, leaving 9 bases between. The germline gives CDR1 KGHSH, CDR2 LQKENI. This CDR3 is built from 14 residues. The CDR3 sequence is CASSPPETGTEAFF. In DNA, the CDR3 is TGTGCCAGCTCACCACCTGAGACAGGCACTGAAGCTTTCTTT.

The chain recombines TRBV5-5 with TRBJ2-7, with a weak D call TRBD1 (5 bases). The V end was cut by 1 base, the J end by 4 bases, with 12 bases between. Germline CDR1 SGHKS, CDR2 YYEKEE (reference sequence). The CDR3 contains 14 residues. The CDR3 DNA is TGTGCCAGCAGCTTGTCAACAGGTGCGTACGAGCAGTACTTC. Its protein product is CASSLSTGAYEQYF.

The CDR3 sequence is CATSPNLDPSMIEKLFF. In DNA form, the CDR3 reads TGTGCCACCAGCCCCAACCTAGATCCCTCGATGATAGAAAAACTGTTTTTT. The genes are TRBV15 and TRBJ1-4; D is unclear. V was clipped by 5 bases and J by 8 bases, with 24 bases between them. CDR1 and CDR2 from the germline V gene are LNHNV and YYDKDF (reference sequence). The CDR3 is 17 amino acids.

The genes are TRBV19 and TRBJ2-1; 9 positions agree with TRBD1. The CDR3 runs 15 residues. CDR1 is LNHDA and CDR2 is SQIVND in the germline V gene (reference sequence). J was trimmed by 7 bases and V by 4 bases; bases with no gene match: 8. The CDR3 protein is CASSSGTGIRNEQFF. CDR3 bases: TGTGCCAGTAGTAGCGGGACAGGGATAAGAAATGAGCAGTTCTTC.

The gene calls are TRBV5-1 and TRBJ1-2, with D possibly TRBD1 on 5 matching bases. The V end lost 4 bases, the J end lost 4 bases, and 17 bases lay between the germline ends. This CDR3 region has 15 residues. Germline V gene sequence: CDR1 SGHRS, CDR2 YFSETQ. The CDR3 region is CASSREPGDVYGYTF. CDR3 nucleotides: TGCGCCAGCAGCCGTGAACCGGGGGATGTCTATGGCTACACCTTC.

The J gene is TRBJ1-5, the V gene TRBV28; no definite D call. V lost 3 bases and J 0 bases, leaving 6 bases between the germline ends. This CDR3 spans 14 amino acids. CDR1 is MDHEN and CDR2 is SYDVKM in the germline V gene. CDR3 DNA sequence: TGTGCCAGCAGTTTCGGGAGTAGCAATCAGCCCCAGCATTTT. Its protein product is CASSFGSSNQPQHF.

The chain is built from TRBV5-1 and TRBJ1-2, with 7 nucleotides matching TRBD1. The CDR3 is made up of 15 amino acids. Germline CDR1 reads SGHRS; CDR2 reads YFSETQ. V shed 4 bases, J shed 0 bases, and the junction held 6 bases outside the gene matches. The CDR3 region is CASSVNRGTNYGYTF. The DNA for the CDR3 is TGCGCCAGCAGCGTTAACAGGGGAACTAACTATGGCTACACCTTC.

CDR3 sequence: CASRAQVVNTEAFF. In DNA, the CDR3 is TGTGCCAGTAGGGCACAGGTCGTGAACACTGAAGCTTTCTTT. J is TRBJ1-1 and V is TRBV19; TRBD1 might be the D (5 bases). The CDR3 totals 14 residues. Germline V lookup: CDR1 LNHDA, CDR2 SQIVND (reference sequence). V was pared by 6 bases and J by 0 bases, with 11 bases between.

The chain is built from TRBV13 and TRBJ2-5; maybe TRBD2 (6 bases). The assigned J gene may be wrong: the sequence end matches TRBJ2-7 better. The CDR3 is made up of 15 amino acids. Germline CDR1 and CDR2: PRHDT and FYEKMQ (reference sequence). Here the CDR3 reads CASSLGLGGDYEQYF. CDR3 DNA: TGTGCCAGCAGCTTAGGCCTGGGGGGAGATTACGAGCAGTACTTC.

This chain joins TRBV10-2 and TRBJ2-6; D gene ambiguous. V gave up 7 bases and J gave up 0 bases, with 13 bases separating them. Per germline, CDR1 WSHSY and CDR2 SAAADI. This CDR3 is built from 16 residues. The CDR3 DNA sequence: TGCGCCAGCACCTCCCGTACTAACTCTGGGGCCAACGTCCTGACTTTC. Translated, it gives CASTSRTNSGANVLTF.

The DNA of the CDR3 is TGTGCCAGCAGCATGGACTCATACAATGAGCAGTTCTTC. This codes for CASSMDSYNEQFF. V usage is TRBV7-9 and J usage is TRBJ2-1; D may be TRBD2 (5 bases). V lost 5 bases, J lost 4 bases, and 9 bases lay in between. CDR1 and CDR2 from the germline V gene are SEHNR and FQNEAQ (reference sequence). The CDR3 is 13 amino acids.

This clone has a single count. The chain combines TRBV2 with TRBJ2-7; TRBD2 matches at 8 bases. Germline CDR1 is SNHLY and CDR2 is FYNNEI. V lost 6 bases to trimming and J lost 0 bases; unmatched junction nucleotides: 4. The CDR3 is 14 amino acids. Here the CDR3 reads CASRTGGVSYEQYF. DNA of the CDR3: TGTGCCAGCAGGACGGGGGGGGTCTCCTACGAGCAGTACTTC.

The chain links TRBV11-2 to TRBJ1-1, with D maybe TRBD1 (5 bases). The germline V gene has CDR1 SGHAT and CDR2 FQNNGV. This CDR3 is built from 13 residues. Between the trimmed V and J ends, which lost 3 bases and 3 bases, there was a span of 8 bases. The CDR3 DNA follows: TGTGCCAGCAGCTTCAGGGCGTACACTGAAGCTTTCTTT. It codes for CASSFRAYTEAFF.

This sequence joins TRBV6-9 and TRBJ1-2, with D possibly being TRBD1 (5 bases). V was shortened by 3 bases and J by 6 bases, with 11 bases between the two germline ends. The CDR3 spans 13 residues. Germline V CDR1 and CDR2: MNHGY, SVAAGI. The CDR3 loop is CASSYRARNGYTF. As DNA, the CDR3 is TGTGCCAGCAGTTACAGGGCTCGCAATGGCTACACCTTC.

This chain connects TRBV30 to TRBJ2-2; a possible D gene is TRBD2 (5 bases). The germline V gene encodes CDR1 GTSNPN and CDR2 SVGIG (reference sequence). The CDR3 is 12 residues long. Trimming cost V 4 bases and J 8 bases, with 11 bases left between them. DNA of the CDR3: TGTGCCTGGACAGAGGGTTTAGGGGAGCTGTTTTTT. Protein product: CAWTEGLGELFF.